This entry features one TCR beta chain sequence. This record comes from a study of OX40 agonist ivuxolimab in advanced cancers. In the study overall: Three patients, one with hepatocellular carcinoma and two with cutaneous melanoma, responded partially.

Repertoires were generated with immunoSEQ multiplex PCR, while TCRdb's copy carries only in-frame clones and drops some. The repertoire holds nearly 80,000 clones, with roughly 86% as singletons. CDR3 length equals 14 residues. Germline lookup yields CDR1 MNHNS and CDR2 SASEGT. The germline V and J ends were trimmed by 5 bases and 5 bases, with 13 bases remaining between them. V gene TRBV6-1 combines with J gene TRBJ1-5; D uncertain. This sequence originates from an adult with an advanced solid tumor such as melanoma, head and neck, liver or kidney cancer. The sample consisted of CD4+ or CD8+ T cells sorted from blood, taken in a trial of the OX40 agonist ivuxolimab. The CDR3: CASSWEGGDQPQHF. The CDR3 DNA is TGTGCCAGCAGTTGGGAAGGCGGGGATCAGCCCCAGCATTTT.